The present entry profiles one T cell receptor beta chain with its context. The antigen remains undetermined. These data belong to a study of OX40 agonist ivuxolimab in advanced cancers. For the study at large: Mean age roughly 65 years, range about 20 to 85; about 81% male. Previous treatment with anti-PD-1, anti-PD-L1 or anti-CTLA-4 therapy was allowed; under 50% had received some.

Trimming cost V 4 bases and J 4 bases, with 20 bases left between them. Germline assignment: CDR1 SGHVS and CDR2 FQNEAQ. There are 16 residues in the CDR3. Study findings and constraints: Low levels of normalized T-cell clonal expansion also appeared in some nonresponders.

The data were produced by immunoSEQ multiplex PCR, yet TCRdb's version contains in-frame clones alone and is incomplete. The repertoire has tens of thousands of clones, approximately 86% of them found once; the top ten carry around 25%. This TCR derives from an adult with an advanced solid tumor such as melanoma, head and neck, liver or kidney cancer. The V gene is TRBV7-8, the J gene TRBJ2-7; D not resolved. The sequenced sample was CD4+ or CD8+ T cells sorted from blood, obtained in a trial of the OX40 agonist ivuxolimab. The DNA for the CDR3 is TGTGCCAGCAGCTCCACTCAGACCCAGAGCAGATACGAGCAGTACTTC. Amino acid sequence: CASSSTQTQSRYEQYF.